This T cell receptor beta chain is from a study of blood T cell repertoires in COVID-19. The overall study: Italy, Spain and the United States were the sources of the convalescent and acute COVID-19 samples. Nucleic acid was either cDNA or gDNA, and it came from T cells, B-cell-depleted T cells, or PBMCs.

Under the authors' procedure: For nucleated cells, counts were estimated from reference gene primer amplification. Sequenced by immunoSEQ multiplex PCR; TCRdb stores in-frame clones only, minus some. From that table come the V and J calls and clone size; the DNA was used to work out D and trimming. The table has approximately 190,000 clones, roughly 85% seen once. Germline V gene sequence: CDR1 SGDLS, CDR2 YYNGEE. CDR3 size: 13 residues. The V end was cut by 2 bases, the J end by 1 base, with 6 bases between. The V and J genes are TRBV9 and TRBJ1-1; D remains ambiguous. The TCR originated in a woman aged 30 to 39 with acute or convalescent COVID-19. The source material was peripheral blood. CDR3 protein: CASSVSGNTEAFF. The CDR3 DNA reads TGTGCCAGCAGCGTGTCGGGGAACACTGAAGCTTTCTTT.